This TCR beta chain was sequenced for a study of shared clonotypes between healthy human individuals (TCRdb year 2020). Describing the broader study: The cohort included three men and two women between 18 and 49 years of age. Libraries were prepared and TCR repertoires were sequenced by different laboratories using diverse techniques, in order to increase sequencing depth and limit assay-specific biases. To estimate repertoire size and how much clonotypes are shared between individuals, the study performed deep sequencing of blood TCR repertoires from a few healthy adults. For each donor, CD4 naive and CD4 memory were each run on three plates, CD8 naive on two plates, and CD8 memory on one plate. Per donor, leukapheresis produced somewhere between about 0.94 and 8.9 billion PBMCs. Paper-wide results and their limitations: Across four donors, around 5.4% of naive CD4, approximately 3.5% of naive CD8, 2.3% of memory CD4, and under 0.45% of memory CD8 clonotypes were shared. Compared with non-shared clonotypes, the clonotypes found in all four sorted-subset donors had higher generation probabilities. Estimated clonotype richness was generally larger for naive than for memory subsets. Sampling was restricted to blood, and TCR repertoires in tissue are likely to differ from TCR repertoires in blood. Incomplete sequencing was indicated by rarefaction of sorted-subset datasets, despite the large sequencing depth. The genetic and exposure-history diversity represented was limited by the small number of donors. Based on pairwise subsampling, the degree of clonotype sharing among donors was expected to be affected by sequencing depth.

As for this clone: What this receptor recognizes is not known. No base quality values were provided; no much bigger clone lies one nucleotide off.

Looking up the germline V gene yields CDR1 MNHEY and CDR2 SVGAGI. The CDR3 holds 16 amino acids from the cysteine to the phenylalanine. Only the CDR3 DNA stays, 48 bases, in frame from base 1. Germline trimming: 3 bases from V, 4 bases from J; junction bases outside gene matches: 10. Using the deep immunoSEQ assay, multiplex PCR amplified TCR CDR3 regions from genomic DNA. Genomic DNA extracted from each cell subset was distributed evenly over all wells of several immunoSEQ 96-well plates, and each plate served as one replicate. For sorted subsets, each replicate PCR was loaded with 150 to 250 ng genomic DNA, equivalent to about 33,000 T cell genomes. The purified libraries were quantified using a Qubit 3.0 fluorometer, sized with a Bioanalyzer 2100, and then quantified again using the KAPA Library Quantification kit. Each immunoSEQ 96-well plate was sequenced on its own single-read 150-cycle Illumina NextSeq 550 flow cell. Turning to the authors' computational methods: Because the immunoSEQ output held only junctional sequences and lacked quality scores, the filtering could not match the filtering applied to full-length reads. To assign V/J genes and CDR3, sequences were annotated using PyIR, a Python wrapper for IgBLAST v1.9, with IMGT germline references. Any read was removed if the V/J assignment was weak (E-value above 1e-6), the CDR3 was missing, or the read contained stop codons, out-of-frame junctions, or ambiguous translated residues. A V3J clonotype was defined by an identical inferred V gene, J gene, and CDR3 amino acid sequence. Percentage overlap between repertoires was calculated by dividing the number of shared unique clonotypes by the size of the smaller repertoire. Repertoire richness was assessed with RTK rarefaction, the Chao1 estimator, and Recon v2.1 estimates of unobserved clonotypes. For all TCRbeta clonotypes obtained by the gDNA method from several donors, generation probabilities were computed with OLGA. The clones in this table, taken by TCRdb from immuneACCESS, are in-frame only. Not every clone is retained; where verified, under half of the shortfall comes from an unresolved V gene, and the cause of the rest is unknown. That table supplies the V and J calls and clone size; D and trimming were determined from the DNA. This sample lists some 2 million clones; over 85% were detected once. The biggest ten clones account for 0.1% to 0.15% of the sample.

The donors were healthy, HIV-negative adults with no recently reported acute infections or vaccinations. Every donor was a Caucasian adult residing in Nashville, Tennessee, USA. Magnetic negative selection was used to enrich CD4+ T cells, after which naive cells were positively selected on CD45RA and the negative fraction became the memory subset. Blood was collected by leukapheresis, and PBMCs were isolated by Ficoll-Histopaque density gradient centrifugation and then cryopreserved in liquid nitrogen vapor phase. Analytical flow cytometry was used to check the purity and quantity of each magnetically sorted T cell population. From each sorted fraction, genomic DNA was isolated and quantified by UV absorbance on a Nanodrop 2000c.

The V and J segments used are TRBV6-5 and TRBJ2-7, with 9 bases aligning to TRBD1. Material for sequencing was naive CD4+ T cells sorted from blood. The sample's cell subset or site label is to be understood as: CD45RA+ positively selected. The clonotype originates from a man between 18 and 29 years old in good health. The CDR3 protein is CASSYRLGTGLYEQYF. The nucleotide sequence is given as TGTGCCAGCAGTTATCGCCTCGGGACAGGGTTGTACGAGCAGTACTTC.